The sequence of this T cell receptor beta chain was determined in a study of blood T cell repertoires in COVID-19. Study details: Sites across the United States, Italy and Spain contributed samples from acute and convalescent COVID-19.

The CDR3 extends over 17 amino acids. Looked up from germline, CDR1 is MGHRA and CDR2 is YSYEKL. V lost 3 bases and J lost 4; bases outside the gene matches: 8. Original processing methods: Reference gene primers were amplified, and this amplification served to estimate nucleated cell counts. The assay was immunoSEQ multiplex PCR, and TCRdb's table has in-frame clones only and misses some. Clonal size and the V and J genes are those of that table, whereas D and trimming came from the DNA. The top ten clones hold more than 4.5% of a sample with about 190,000 clones, 84% of them seen once. The chain couples TRBV4-1 to TRBJ2-2; 10 nucleotides match TRBD1. This clonotype was sampled from a woman in her seventies with active or convalescent COVID-19. The material sequenced was peripheral blood. CDR3 DNA sequence: TGCGCCAGCAGCCAGGATCGACAGGGGGCCCTCACCGGGGAGCTGTTTTTT. It yields the protein CASSQDRQGALTGELFF.